This T cell receptor beta chain was profiled in a study of T cells in localized non-small cell lung cancer. Findings of the study overall: Because researchers sequenced only one region of the tumor, heterogeneity is still possible. A higher density of T cells in blood coincided with extended overall survival. There were a median roughly 54 of the top 100 tumor clones appearing in adjacent lung. Compared with tumor, uninvolved adjacent lung displayed greater T cell clonality, ranking highest overall.

In its sample, this clone was seen a few times. The antigen remains unidentified. CDR3 length equals 14 residues. Germline V gene sequence: CDR1 MNHGY, CDR2 SAAAGT. Trimming left V 7 bases short and J 3 bases short, with 15 bases between. Sequencing used immunoSEQ multiplex PCR; TCRdb keeps in-frame clones, though not all of them. Of approximately 4,000 clones in the sample, 30% were seen once. This specimen was lung tumor tissue, taken before any cancer treatment. The receptor was derived from a male donor at least 60 years old with stage III lung adenocarcinoma. The chain combines TRBV6-8 with TRBJ1-2; D might be TRBD1 (6 bases). The CDR3 is CASNYGRTDYGYTF. In DNA, the CDR3 is TGTGCCAGCAACTACGGGAGGACAGACTATGGCTACACCTTC.